This T cell receptor (beta chain) was identified during a study of T-cell reconstitution after alpha-beta-depleted transplantation in children. The CDR3 extends over 14 amino acids. From germline, CDR1 is SGHAT and CDR2 FQNNGV. V shed 0 bases and J shed 0 bases, with 6 bases lying between them. Unique molecular identifiers were built into the TCRbeta library. TCRdb ran MiXCR on the PCR reads and lists one entry per CDR3 protein. Found here are 250,000 to 350,000 distinct CDR3 sequences, around 9.6% of them singletons; the top ten hold roughly 9.1%. This clonotype was found many times. The receptor's source is a human donor who donated a stem cell graft to a child with SCID. J is TRBJ2-7 and V is TRBV11-2, with no clear D. The sample here was PBMCs from the stem cell graft donor, taken from the stem cell graft. CDR3 nucleotide sequence: TGTGCCAGCAGCTTAGACGGTTTCTCCTACGAGCAGTACTTC. It translates to CASSLDGFSYEQYF.